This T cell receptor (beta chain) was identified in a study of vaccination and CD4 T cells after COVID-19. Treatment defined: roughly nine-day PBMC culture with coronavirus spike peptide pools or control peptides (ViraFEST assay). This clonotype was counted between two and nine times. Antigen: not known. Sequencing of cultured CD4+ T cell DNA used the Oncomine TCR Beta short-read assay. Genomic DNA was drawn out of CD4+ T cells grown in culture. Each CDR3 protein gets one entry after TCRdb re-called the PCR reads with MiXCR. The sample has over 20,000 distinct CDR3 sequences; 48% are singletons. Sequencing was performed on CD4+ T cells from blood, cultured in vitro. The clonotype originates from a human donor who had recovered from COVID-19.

The CDR3 is CSARRTGLSSPLHF. The DNA of the CDR3 is TGCAGTGCTAGAAGGACAGGGTTAAGTTCACCCCTCCACTTT. This chain uses TRBV20-1 with TRBJ1-6; 8 bases are shared with TRBD1. CDR1 DFQATT and CDR2 SNEGSKA come from the germline V gene (reference sequence). V gave up 2 bases and J gave up 9 bases; unmatched junction bases: 6. The CDR3 totals 14 residues.